The sequence of this T cell receptor beta chain was determined in a study of monozygotic twins with inflammatory bowel disease. One entry per CDR3 protein, without DNA, is what TCRdb gives after re-calling the 5' RACE reads. Its clone listing holds 150,000 or so distinct CDR3 sequences. Findings and limits, study-wide: Part of the variability in patient repertoires may have come from differing immunosuppressive treatments.

Germline V gene data show CDR1 as SGHRS and CDR2 as YFSETQ. The CDR3 loop spans 15 amino acids. With regard to this clonotype: As yet, its antigen is unknown.

The chain has TRBV5-1 and TRBJ2-7; with no DNA, the TCRdb D assignment of TRBD1 cannot be verified. Input material: blood. The sequence was collected from a human donor with ulcerative colitis or Crohn's disease, or a healthy co-twin of an affected twin (not recorded which). Here the CDR3 reads CASSLFPGVSYEQYF.